The 9 T cell receptor beta chains below come from one sample, sequenced in a study of OX40 agonist ivuxolimab in advanced cancers. Method: immunoSEQ multiplex PCR; TCRdb's copy keeps in-frame clones and lacks some. The sample holds over 95,000 clones, 90% to 97% seen once. The input for sequencing was CD4+ or CD8+ T cells sorted from blood, taken in a trial of the OX40 agonist ivuxolimab. These receptor sequences come from an adult with an advanced solid tumor such as melanoma, head and neck, liver or kidney cancer.

This clone was seen only once. The V and J genes are TRBV11-2 and TRBJ2-7; perhaps D is TRBD1 or TRBD2 (5 bases each). The germline V gene has CDR1 SGHAT and CDR2 FQNNGV. CDR3 length equals 15 residues. The ends were cut back, 0 bases at V and 3 bases at J, with 12 bases in the middle. DNA of the CDR3: TGTGCCAGCAGCTTAGAGTTGGGGACGGACTACGAGCAGTACTTC. Its translation: CASSLELGTDYEQYF. Variable domain in full (rest from reference TRBV11-2 and TRBJ2-7): EAGVAQSPRYKIIEKRQSVAFWCNPISGHATLYWYQQILGQGPKLLIQFQNNGVVDDSQLPKDRFSAERLKGVDSTLKIQPAKLEDSAVYLCASSLELGTDYEQYFGPGTRLTVT.

The chain joins TRBV5-6 to TRBJ2-7; D is unclear. V was cut by 2 bases and J by 7 bases, with 7 bases left in between. Looked up from germline, CDR1 is SGHDT and CDR2 is YYEEEE. The CDR3 spans 11 residues. CDR3 sequence reads: CASSFSNEQYF. The CDR3 coding sequence is TGTGCCAGCAGCTTTTCGAATGAGCAGTACTTC.

The chain combines TRBV5-1 with TRBJ2-3; D gene ambiguous. Per the germline V gene, CDR1 is SGHRS and CDR2 is YFSETQ. The V gene lost 2 bases and the J gene lost 3 bases, with 16 bases spanning the gap. CDR3 size: 16 residues. DNA of the CDR3: TGCGCCAGCAGCTTCATCGACGGGCTTAGTACAGATACGCAGTATTTT. Its translation is CASSFIDGLSTDTQYF.

This clone has just a few counts. V and J are TRBV7-2 and TRBJ2-3; a possible D gene is TRBD2 (6 bases). The germline V gene has CDR1 SGHTA and CDR2 FQGNSA. The CDR3 consists of 13 residues. With 4 bases removed from V and 1 base from J, the gap between germline ends came to 6 bases. CDR3 DNA sequence: TGTGCCAGCAGCTGGGGGGGCACAGATACGCAGTATTTT. Translated: CASSWGGTDTQYF.

This chain connects TRBV5-6 to TRBJ1-6, with no clear D. The V end was cut by 0 bases, the J end by 9 bases, with 13 bases between. The CDR3 runs 15 residues. Germline V gene data show CDR1 as SGHDT and CDR2 as YYEEEE. The DNA of the CDR3 is TGTGCCAGCAGCTTGGAGGGTGGTTTGAGTTCACCCCTCCACTTT. Its protein product is CASSLEGGLSSPLHF.

As for this clone: One end of the junction is discordant with germline, which a read error may explain. This CDR3 is CASSFSGSDHQDF. The CDR3 DNA follows: TGTGCCAGCAGCTTCTCCGGGAGCGATCATCAAGACTTC. This chain joins TRBV7-3 and TRBJ2-7, with a weak D call TRBD2 (6 bases). This CDR3 is built from 13 residues. Per the germline V gene, CDR1 is SGHTA and CDR2 is FQGTGA.

This clone was observed a single time. The chain joins TRBV6-5 to TRBJ1-1; 8 bases agree with TRBD1. The CDR3 has 12 amino acids. Trimming cost V 6 bases and J 7 bases; bases outside gene matches: 4. From germline, CDR1 is MNHEY and CDR2 SVGAGI. CDR3 DNA: TGTGCCAGCAGCTTTGACAGGGGTGAAGCTTTCTTT. Residues: CASSFDRGEAFF.

V is TRBV7-9 and J is TRBJ2-3; D gene uncertain. The CDR3 is made up of 16 amino acids. V lost 5 bases to trimming and J lost 0 bases, with 15 bases between them. Germline CDR1 reads SEHNR; CDR2 reads FQNEAQ (reference sequence). The CDR3 is CASSPYVGLSTDTQYF. The CDR3 DNA reads TGTGCCAGCAGCCCATACGTGGGTCTTAGCACAGATACGCAGTATTTT.

The rearrangement links TRBV6-5 to TRBJ2-5, with D maybe TRBD1 (5 bases). Germline CDR1 reads MNHEY; CDR2 reads SVGAGI. Trimming left V 0 bases short and J 1 base short, with 9 bases between. The CDR3 spans 15 residues. CDR3 DNA: TGTGCCAGCAGTTACTCTGGGGCAGTCCAAGAGACCCAGTACTTC. This sequence encodes CASSYSGAVQETQYF.